This passage covers 23 T cell receptor beta chains from one sample sequenced in a study of cytomegalovirus exposure and HLA in healthy donors. 60 Vbeta and 13 Jbeta primers were used in PCR. Clones were sequenced by immunoSEQ multiplex PCR, and TCRdb holds only the in-frame ones, with some missing. The table lists fewer than 100,000 clones, over 65% of them singletons. Sample: PBMCs. The source is a man aged 55 to 70 in good health and CMV-seropositive.

The DNA for the CDR3 is TGTGCCAGCAGTCAGGGTATTCAGCCCCAGCATTTT. It translates to CASSQGIQPQHF. This sequence joins TRBV7-2 and TRBJ1-5; TRBD1 is a possible D gene (5 bases). V was cut by 6 bases and J by 6 bases, with 9 bases left in between. The CDR3 spans 12 residues. Germline V gene sequence: CDR1 SGHTA, CDR2 FQGNSA.

The J gene is TRBJ1-2, the V gene TRBV7-3; 7 bases align to TRBD1. The CDR3 sequence is 14 residues long. Germline CDR1 is SGHTA and CDR2 is FQGTGA. With V trimmed by 5 bases and J by 2 bases, 5 bases remained unmatched. The CDR3 region has the DNA TGTGCCAGCAGCCCGACAGGGACCAACTATGGCTACACCTTC. It encodes CASSPTGTNYGYTF.

The chain combines TRBV19 with TRBJ2-6; no firm D call. Germline V gene sequence: CDR1 LNHDA, CDR2 SQIVND (reference sequence). Between the trimmed V and J ends, which lost 6 bases and 0 bases, there was a span of 15 bases. The CDR3 loop spans 17 amino acids. CDR3 sequence (DNA): TGTGCCAGTAGCCCAACCCTCCGGTTCTCTGGGGCCAACGTCCTGACTTTC. Its translation is CASSPTLRFSGANVLTF.

The chain recombines TRBV12-5 with TRBJ2-1; 11 nucleotides line up with TRBD1. The V segment lost 7 bases and the J segment 3 bases; nucleotides outside the gene matches: 5. Germline V CDR1 and CDR2: LGHNT, FRNRAP. CDR3 size: 15 residues. The CDR3: CASALGTGGYNEQFF. The CDR3 nucleotides read TGTGCTAGTGCCCTCGGGACAGGGGGCTACAATGAGCAGTTCTTC.

V gene TRBV29-1 combines with J gene TRBJ2-5; D possibly corresponds to TRBD1 (5 bases). The tail of the sequence fits TRBJ2-7 better, so the J call may be wrong. Germline V gives CDR1 SQVTM, CDR2 ANQGSEA. The CDR3 runs 12 residues. CDR3 amino acids: CSVAQGPYEQYF. The CDR3 DNA reads TGCAGCGTTGCTCAGGGCCCCTACGAGCAGTACTTC.

V and J are TRBV4-3 and TRBJ2-7; 11 nucleotides align to TRBD2. Germline CDR1 LGHNA, CDR2 YSLEER. This CDR3 contains 16 residues. Unmatched junction bases numbered 3, after V lost 1 base and J lost 1 base. The CDR3 bases are TGCGCCAGCAGCCAAGGGGTAGCGGGGGGGTCCTACGAGCAGTACTTC. It encodes CASSQGVAGGSYEQYF.

The chain carries TRBV5-1 and TRBJ2-5; D is possibly TRBD1 (5 bases). Germline V gives CDR1 SGHRS, CDR2 YFSETQ. CDR3 length: 13 amino acids. With 2 bases removed from V and 2 bases from J, the gap between germline ends came to 7 bases. This CDR3 is CASSFTGQETQYF. The DNA of the CDR3 is TGCGCCAGCAGCTTCACAGGACAAGAGACCCAGTACTTC. The full variable domain, in which reference TRBV5-1 and TRBJ2-5 provide the parts outside the CDR3, is KAGVTQTPRYLIKTRGQQVTLSCSPISGHRSVSWYQQTPGQGLQFLFEYFSETQRNKGNFPGRFSGRQFSNSRSEMNVSTLELGDSALYLCASSFTGQETQYFGPGTRLLVL.

CDR3 nucleotides: TGTGCCTGGAATCGGGAGCCCCTCGGGGAGCAGTTCTTC. Translating it yields CAWNREPLGEQFF. This chain connects TRBV30 to TRBJ2-1; possible D gene TRBD2, 6 bases. There are 13 residues in the CDR3. Germline lookup yields CDR1 GTSNPN and CDR2 SVGIG (reference sequence). Trimming took 4 bases from V and 10 from J, leaving 17 bases between them.

The rearrangement joins TRBV19 to TRBJ2-5; TRBD1 matches 8 bases. Germline assignment: CDR1 LNHDA and CDR2 SQIVND (reference sequence). Unmatched junction bases numbered 10, after V lost 5 bases and J lost 2 bases. The CDR3 loop spans 16 amino acids. The CDR3 bases are TGTGCCAGTAGTCTGATGACAGGGGTAGGGCAAGAGACCCAGTACTTC. Protein sequence: CASSLMTGVGQETQYF.

The rearrangement links TRBV11-2 to TRBJ2-3; weak D call: TRBD1 (6 bases). Germline CDR1 SGHAT, CDR2 FQNNGV. The germline V and J ends were trimmed by 5 bases and 1 base, with 10 bases remaining between them. The CDR3 loop spans 14 amino acids. As DNA, the CDR3 is TGTGCCAGCAGCAAAAGACAGGGCACAGATACGCAGTATTTT. Translation: CASSKRQGTDTQYF.

This sequence joins TRBV18 and TRBJ1-5; no definite D call. Germline CDR1 and CDR2: KGHSH and LQKENI. The CDR3 runs to 17 residues. Trimming pared 3 bases from V and 2 bases from J, leaving 17 bases between. DNA for the CDR3: TGTGCCAGCTCACCGCGGGAGCTGGGGTCGGGCAATCAGCCCCAGCATTTT. Translated, it gives CASSPRELGSGNQPQHF. Variable domain in full (rest from reference TRBV18 and TRBJ1-5): NAGVMQNPRHLVRRRGQEARLRCSPMKGHSHVYWYRQLPEEGLKFMVYLQKENIIDESGMPKERFSAEFPKEGPSILRIQQVVRGDSAAYFCASSPRELGSGNQPQHFGDGTRLSIL.

The chain carries TRBV27 and TRBJ2-1, with 9 bases aligning to TRBD1. V lost 8 bases and J lost 7; bases outside the gene matches: 6. The germline V gene has CDR1 MNHEY and CDR2 SMNVEV (reference sequence). The CDR3 runs 13 residues. The CDR3 here is CASRQGGLNEQFF. The CDR3 DNA reads as TGTGCCAGCCGACAGGGGGGCTTGAATGAGCAGTTCTTC.

This chain uses TRBV10-3 with TRBJ2-7; no reliable D call. With 0 bases removed from V and 0 bases from J, the gap between germline ends came to 6 bases. CDR3 size: 14 residues. Germline loops: CDR1 ENHRY, CDR2 SYGVKD. CDR3: CAISESQSSYEQYF. DNA of the CDR3: TGTGCCATCAGTGAGTCCCAGTCCTCCTACGAGCAGTACTTC.

This clone occurred a few times. V gene TRBV10-3 combines with J gene TRBJ2-7; D gene ambiguous. Germline V gives CDR1 ENHRY, CDR2 SYGVKD. V lost 5 bases, J lost 6 bases, and 17 bases lay in between. The CDR3 sequence is 14 residues long. CDR3 residues: CAISSSSRTAEQYF. The CDR3 DNA reads as TGTGCCATCAGTTCCTCCTCCCGAACAGCCGAGCAGTACTTC.

Worth noting for this clone: The junction and the germline gene differ at one end; a read error may be behind it. The V gene is TRBV7-7, the J gene TRBJ2-5, with D possibly being TRBD2 (7 bases). The germline CDR1 and CDR2 sequences are SSHAT and FNYEAQ (reference sequence). The CDR3 is made up of 14 amino acids. CDR3: CASSSSGEGETQYF. CDR3 coding DNA: TGTGCTAGCAGCTCCTCAGGGGAGGGGGAGACCCAGTACTTC.

The genes are TRBV10-1 and TRBJ2-7; TRBD1 might be the D (5 bases). V was clipped by 0 bases and J by 0 bases, with 9 bases between them. There are 15 residues in the CDR3. The germline gives CDR1 WNHNN, CDR2 SYGVQD (reference sequence). DNA of the CDR3: TGCGCCAGCAGTGAGTCGATGCAGGGCTCCTACGAGCAGTACTTC. Its translation is CASSESMQGSYEQYF.

The chain carries TRBV18 and TRBJ1-1; 10 nucleotides line up with TRBD1. The ends lost 3 bases at V and 5 bases at J; junction bases unmatched: 6. The germline gives CDR1 KGHSH, CDR2 LQKENI. This CDR3 is 15 amino acids long. The CDR3: CASSPSGTGATEAFF. CDR3 nucleotide sequence: TGTGCCAGCTCACCCAGTGGGACAGGGGCTACTGAAGCTTTCTTT.

The chain carries TRBV5-1 and TRBJ1-1, with D perhaps TRBD1 (6 bases). Germline-derived CDR1 and CDR2 are SGHRS and YFSETQ. V lost 1 base and J 5 bases, leaving 12 bases between the germline ends. The CDR3 extends over 14 amino acids. CDR3: CASSLPGEGTEAFF. Here the CDR3 DNA reads TGCGCCAGCAGCTTGCCAGGGGAGGGGACTGAAGCTTTCTTT.

This clone was observed a handful of times. CDR3 protein: CASTLPRGPLHF. In nucleotides, the CDR3 is TGTGCCAGCACACTCCCAAGGGGACCCCTCCACTTT. The gene calls are TRBV28 and TRBJ1-6, with D possibly matching TRBD1 (5 bases). Between the trimmed V and J ends, which lost 7 bases and 12 bases, there was a span of 13 bases. CDR1 and CDR2 from the germline V gene are MDHEN and SYDVKM. The CDR3 extends over 12 amino acids.

This chain connects TRBV30 to TRBJ1-4; 8 nucleotides agree with TRBD1. V dropped 8 bases and J dropped 5; count of bases not matched to a gene: 4. This CDR3 contains 12 residues. Germline CDR1 GTSNPN, CDR2 SVGIG (reference sequence). CDR3 sequence (DNA): TGTGCCGGAACAGGGGGAAATGAAAAACTGTTTTTT. It is translated as CAGTGGNEKLFF. The variable domain in full, completed from reference TRBV30 and TRBJ1-4, reads SQTIHQWPATLVQPVGSPLSLECTVEGTSNPNLYWYRQAAGRGLQLLFYSVGIGQISSEVPQNLSASRPQDRQFILSSKKLLLSDSGFYLCAGTGGNEKLFFGSGTQLSVL.

The rearrangement links TRBV4-3 to TRBJ2-3; 11 bases map to TRBD2. The CDR3 contains 18 residues. Per the germline V gene, CDR1 is LGHNA and CDR2 is YSLEER. J gave up 1 base and V 0 bases, and 6 bases lay outside the gene matches. This CDR3 reads CASSQDLLLAGGTDTQYF. The CDR3 DNA reads TGCGCCAGCAGCCAAGACCTCTTACTAGCGGGGGGCACAGATACGCAGTATTTT.

This chain joins TRBV28 and TRBJ1-2, with TRBD1 identical over 11 bases. The trim removed 3 bases at V and 1 base at J, leaving 10 bases unmatched. Germline V gene lookup returns CDR1 MDHEN and CDR2 SYDVKM. This CDR3 region has 18 residues. The CDR3 nucleotides are TGTGCCAGCAGTTTTCCTCTCTGGACAGGGGGCAGTAACTATGGCTACACCTTC. It yields the protein CASSFPLWTGGSNYGYTF.

V and J are TRBV10-3 and TRBJ2-5, with a possible D match to TRBD1 (5 bases). The better agreement between TRBJ2-7 and the DNA end casts doubt on the J call. CDR3 size: 15 residues. Germline assignment: CDR1 ENHRY and CDR2 SYGVKD. CDR3 residues: CAIRASQGLSYEQYF. CDR3 DNA sequence: TGTGCCATCAGAGCCTCCCAGGGCCTCTCCTACGAGCAGTACTTC.